What follows are 13 T cell receptor beta chains derived from one specimen sequenced in a study of T cells in Graves' hyperthyroidism and ophthalmopathy. Amplification of TCR beta CDR3 regions was performed using RNA transcripts as template. The HTBI primer set drove a first-round RT-PCR of the TCR CDR3. Via MiXCR, TCRdb re-called the multiplex PCR reads, giving one row per CDR3 protein. The data hold some 250,000 distinct CDR3 sequences, with roughly 15% observed a single time. What was sequenced was blood. Every receptor here comes from a woman between 50 and 59 years old with Graves' hyperthyroidism that later progressed to Graves' ophthalmopathy.

This clonotype was counted many times. V usage is TRBV27 and J usage is TRBJ1-6; D might be TRBD1 (6 bases). Looked up from germline, CDR1 is MNHEY and CDR2 is SMNVEV (reference sequence). V lost 5 bases and J 11 bases, leaving 13 bases between the germline ends. The CDR3 runs to 13 residues. The CDR3 bases are TGTGCCAGCAGTCTAGGGGGACACCCACCCCTCCACTTT. Translation: CASSLGGHPPLHF.

This clonotype has a count of ten or more. This chain joins TRBV7-6 and TRBJ2-2, with 7 bases aligning to TRBD2. CDR1 and CDR2 (germline): SGHVS, FNYEAQ. J was trimmed by 0 bases and V by 1 base; bases with no gene match: 2. This CDR3 has 16 amino acids. The CDR3 nucleotides read TGTGCCAGCAGCTTAGTAGGGAGGGCGAACACCGGGGAGCTGTTTTTT. Its protein is CASSLVGRANTGELFF.

The sample holds many counts of this clonotype. The chain is built from TRBV28 and TRBJ2-1; TRBD2 is a possible D gene (5 bases). Germline V gene lookup returns CDR1 MDHEN and CDR2 SYDVKM. The CDR3 length is 14 residues. V was trimmed by 6 bases and J by 0 bases, leaving 9 bases between them. CDR3 nucleotides: TGTGCCAGCAGGGCAGGAGGCTCCTACAATGAGCAGTTCTTC. Translation: CASRAGGSYNEQFF.

At least ten counts were recorded for this clonotype. The rearrangement links TRBV28 to TRBJ1-1; 7 bases map to TRBD1. CDR1 is MDHEN and CDR2 is SYDVKM in the germline V gene. The length of the CDR3 is 15 residues. The trim removed 3 bases at V and 0 bases at J, leaving 4 bases unmatched. The CDR3 here is CASSFWTGMNTEAFF. The CDR3 coding sequence is TGTGCCAGCAGTTTCTGGACAGGCATGAACACTGAAGCTTTCTTT.

In this sample, this clonotype turned up many times. The V call is TRBV11-3, the J call TRBJ2-5; tentative D call: TRBD1 (5 bases). Trimming pared 3 bases from V and 4 bases from J, leaving 9 bases between. This CDR3 has 13 amino acids. Germline assignment: CDR1 SGHNT and CDR2 YENEEA. CDR3 residues: CASSLAGSETQYF. The CDR3 nucleotides are TGTGCCAGCAGCTTGGCAGGGTCAGAGACCCAGTACTTC.

This clonotype has ten or more counts. The chain combines TRBV7-3 with TRBJ2-1, with 8 bases that match TRBD2. V lost 5 bases, J lost 5 bases, and 11 bases stayed unmatched. CDR1 is SGHTA, CDR2 FQGTGA, per germline. The CDR3 runs to 16 residues. The CDR3, as DNA: TGTGCCAGCAGCCAATCCAGCGGGAGAGGCGACAATGAGCAGTTCTTC. Its protein is CASSQSSGRGDNEQFF.

This clonotype was seen at least ten times. V gene TRBV5-1 combines with J gene TRBJ2-7, with a possible D match to TRBD1 (7 bases). The CDR3 is made up of 15 amino acids. Germline CDR1 SGHRS, CDR2 YFSETQ. V was pared by 0 bases and J by 4 bases, with 14 bases between. The CDR3 reads CASSLAGAGGYEQYF. The DNA for the CDR3 is TGCGCCAGCAGCTTGGCCGGGGCAGGGGGGTACGAGCAGTACTTC. Using reference TRBV5-1 and TRBJ2-7 for the parts outside the CDR3, the full variable domain is KAGVTQTPRYLIKTRGQQVTLSCSPISGHRSVSWYQQTPGQGLQFLFEYFSETQRNKGNFPGRFSGRQFSNSRSEMNVSTLELGDSALYLCASSLAGAGGYEQYFGPGTRLTVT.

This clonotype was seen repeatedly, ten times or more. The V call is TRBV20-1, the J call TRBJ2-1; D perhaps matches TRBD2 (6 bases). CDR3 length: 12 amino acids. V dropped 6 bases and J dropped 6 bases, with 12 bases sitting between them. Per germline, CDR1 DFQATT and CDR2 SNEGSKA (reference sequence). The CDR3 spells CSARDFSNEQFF. CDR3 DNA: TGCAGTGCCCGGGACTTTTCCAATGAGCAGTTCTTC.

In regard to this clonotype: This may come from a read error, since a much larger clone is one base off. This chain uses TRBV7-9 with TRBJ2-7; 7 nucleotides line up with TRBD2. This CDR3 is built from 16 residues. Germline CDR1 is SEHNR and CDR2 is FQNEAQ (reference sequence). Unmatched junction bases numbered 10, after V lost 1 base and J lost 4 bases. Here the CDR3 DNA reads TGTGCCAGCAGCTTAGGTGGTGGGAGGGCTTCATACGAGCAGTACTTC. Translation: CASSLGGGRASYEQYF.

The chain is built from TRBV20-1 and TRBJ1-4, with 10 bases that match TRBD1. The CDR3 runs 16 residues. Germline V gene lookup returns CDR1 DFQATT and CDR2 SNEGSKA (reference sequence). The J segment lost 2 bases and the V segment lost 6 bases, leaving 9 bases of the junction unmatched. CDR3 DNA: TGCAGTGCGGAGACAGGGGGCGGATTTACTAATGAAAAACTGTTTTTT. It translates to CSAETGGGFTNEKLFF.

This clonotype was observed a few times. J is TRBJ2-3 and V is TRBV24-1, with 8 bases aligning to TRBD1. Germline lookup yields CDR1 KGHDR and CDR2 SFDVKD. The CDR3 consists of 15 residues. The V segment lost 5 bases and the J segment 1 base; nucleotides outside the gene matches: 4. CDR3 nucleotides: TGTGCCACCAGTGGCATACAGGGGGGCACAGATACGCAGTATTTT. It encodes CATSGIQGGTDTQYF.

This sequence joins TRBV20-1 and TRBJ2-5; TRBD2 matches 9 bases. The CDR3 is 15 amino acids. CDR1 is DFQATT, CDR2 SNEGSKA, per germline (reference sequence). V trimming: 3 bases; J trimming: 0 bases; junction bases outside the gene matches: 5. CDR3 sequence: CSARSSGRYQETQYF. CDR3 in DNA: TGCAGTGCTAGGTCCAGCGGGAGGTACCAAGAGACCCAGTACTTC.

At least ten counts were recorded for this clonotype. This chain uses TRBV2 with TRBJ2-4; possible D gene TRBD1, 7 bases. Germline V gene sequence: CDR1 SNHLY, CDR2 FYNNEI. V was trimmed by 1 base and J by 7 bases, leaving 14 bases between them. The CDR3 is 15 amino acids. For the CDR3, the DNA is TGTGCCAGCAGTGAAGGTTGGAGGGGGCAGAACATTCAGTACTTC. This gives the protein CASSEGWRGQNIQYF. The variable domain in full, with the rest retrieved from reference TRBV2 and TRBJ2-4, is EPEVTQTPSHQVTQMGQEVILRCVPISNHLYFYWYRQILGQKVEFLVSFYNNEISEKSEIFDDQFSVERPDGSNFTLKIRSTKLEDSAMYFCASSEGWRGQNIQYFGAGTRLSVL.